A single sample gave rise to the 13 T cell receptor beta chains below, sequenced in a study of T cells in Graves' hyperthyroidism and ophthalmopathy. TCR beta CDR3 regions were amplified from RNA. First-round RT-PCR of the TCR CDR3 relied on the HTBI primer set. TCRdb re-called the multiplex PCR reads with MiXCR, one entry per CDR3 protein. The repertoire consists of 540,000 or so distinct CDR3 sequences, with around 42% occurring once and the leading ten covering roughly 19%. The sequenced sample consisted of peripheral blood or thyroid tissue (not recorded which). Source of these receptors: an adult woman with Graves' disease, either hyperthyroidism or ophthalmopathy (not recorded which).

This clonotype has ten or more counts. The chain employs TRBV29-1 and TRBJ1-1; unclear D gene. Germline V gene lookup returns CDR1 SQVTM and CDR2 ANQGSEA. This CDR3 contains 14 residues. V lost 6 bases to trimming and J lost 1 base, with 15 bases between them. The CDR3 loop reads CSVGYRAANTEAFF. The CDR3 DNA sequence: TGCAGCGTCGGTTATAGGGCGGCGAACACTGAAGCTTTCTTT.

The genes are TRBV2 and TRBJ2-5, with TRBD2 matching over 7 bases. Germline values: CDR1 SNHLY, CDR2 FYNNEI. Trimming took 4 bases from V and 0 from J; bases not matched to a gene: 2. The CDR3 is 14 residues long. The CDR3 coding sequence is TGTGCCAGCAGTGCAGCGGGATACCAAGAGACCCAGTACTTC. It specifies CASSAAGYQETQYF.

This clonotype came up many times. This rearrangement joins TRBV7-9 to TRBJ1-5; D may be TRBD1 (6 bases). CDR1 is SEHNR, CDR2 FQNEAQ, per germline (reference sequence). CDR3 size: 15 residues. Trimming left V 1 base short and J 6 bases short, with 13 bases between. CDR3 sequence: CASSLGGGFGQPQHF. The CDR3 region has the DNA TGTGCCAGCAGCTTAGGAGGGGGTTTTGGTCAGCCCCAGCATTTT.

Many counts were recorded for this clonotype. The CDR3 coding sequence is TGTGCCAGCAGCTACAACCTCGGGACTAGCGGGAGCTACGAGCAGTACTTC. Amino acid sequence: CASSYNLGTSGSYEQYF. The gene calls are TRBV7-2 and TRBJ2-7; 14 bases fit TRBD2. The germline V gene has CDR1 SGHTA and CDR2 FQGNSA. With V trimmed by 4 bases and J by 3 bases, 8 bases remained unmatched. The length of the CDR3 is 17 residues.

This sequence joins TRBV24-1 and TRBJ2-2; 8 bases are a match to TRBD2. The V segment lost 7 bases and the J segment 3 bases; nucleotides outside the gene matches: 6. Germline V CDR1 and CDR2: KGHDR, SFDVKD. The CDR3 covers 15 residues. The CDR3 DNA is TGTGCCACCAGCCCAGCGGGAGTAGACACCGGGGAGCTGTTTTTT. Protein product: CATSPAGVDTGELFF.

This clonotype was seen more than once but under ten times. With a much larger clone just one base away, this may be a read error. The gene calls are TRBV5-1 and TRBJ1-2; tentative D call: TRBD1 (5 bases). The CDR3 totals 15 residues. Germline assignment: CDR1 SGHRS and CDR2 YFSETQ. For the CDR3, the DNA is TGCGCCAGCGGGGCGGATGGGCTTCGTCGCTATGGCCACACCTTC. Translating gives CASGADGLRRYGHTF.

In this sample, this clonotype turned up a few times. The chain is built from TRBV9 and TRBJ2-7; D remains unclear. The CDR3 runs 15 residues. Germline-derived CDR1 and CDR2 are SGDLS and YYNGEE. V was pared by 5 bases and J by 3 bases, with 18 bases between. This CDR3 reads CASSRVPGRVYEQYF. CDR3 sequence (DNA): TGTGCCAGCAGTCGAGTCCCCGGACGGGTCTACGAGCAGTACTTC.

Comment on this clonotype: Germline is not matched at one junction end, which may reflect a read error. V gene TRBV11-3 combines with J gene TRBJ1-3, with 7 bases that match TRBD1. Germline V gene data show CDR1 as SGHNT and CDR2 as YENEEA. The CDR3 runs 16 residues. Here the CDR3 reads CASSLDRALSGNTIYF. In DNA, the CDR3 is TGTGCCAGCAGCCTAGACAGGGCACTCTCTGGAAACACCATATATTTT.

The chain recombines TRBV24-1 with TRBJ2-7, with D possibly being TRBD2 (6 bases). With 9 bases removed from V and 2 bases from J, the gap between germline ends came to 19 bases. Germline CDR1 reads KGHDR; CDR2 reads SFDVKD. CDR3 length: 15 residues. The chain's CDR3 is CATGSSRERPYEQYF. The CDR3 nucleotides read TGTGCCACCGGTTCGTCTCGGGAGCGTCCCTACGAGCAGTACTTC.

This clonotype has a count of ten or more. The chain combines TRBV7-2 with TRBJ1-6; D remains ambiguous. Germline V lookup: CDR1 SGHTA, CDR2 FQGNSA. The V end lost 1 base, the J end lost 0 bases, and 10 bases lay between the germline ends. CDR3 length equals 17 residues. DNA of the CDR3: TGTGCCAGCAGCTTAGAGCCGATGAGCTCCTATAATTCACCCCTCCACTTT. It yields the protein CASSLEPMSSYNSPLHF. The entire variable domain, with the rest obtained from reference TRBV7-2 and TRBJ1-6, is as follows: GAGVSQSPSNKVTEKGKDVELRCDPISGHTALYWYRQSLGQGLEFLIYFQGNSAPDKSGLPSDRFSAERTGGSVSTLTIQRTQQEDSAVYLCASSLEPMSSYNSPLHFGNGTRLTVT.

This clonotype was seen at least ten times. The chain combines TRBV27 with TRBJ1-5; TRBD1 might be the D (5 bases). V lost 3 bases and J lost 9, with 12 bases in between. Germline CDR1 MNHEY, CDR2 SMNVEV (reference sequence). The CDR3 is made up of 13 amino acids. CDR3 coding DNA: TGTGCCAGCAGTTTTGGGGGGATCACGCCCCAGCATTTT. Its protein is CASSFGGITPQHF.

The V call is TRBV24-1, the J call TRBJ1-1; D is unresolved. The germline V gene encodes CDR1 KGHDR and CDR2 SFDVKD. Deletions cut 0 bases from V and 7 bases from J, with 8 bases between. There are 13 residues in the CDR3. For the CDR3, the DNA is TGTGCCACCAGTGATTTGTGGGGTAATGAAGCTTTCTTT. As protein: CATSDLWGNEAFF.

This clonotype was recorded many times. The chain couples TRBV5-1 to TRBJ1-1; the D is unclear. The CDR3 is 13 amino acids. Germline CDR1 SGHRS, CDR2 YFSETQ. V dropped 0 bases and J dropped 4 bases, with 7 bases sitting between them. The CDR3 sequence is CASSLGSATEAFF. The CDR3 nucleotides read TGCGCCAGCAGCTTGGGTTCGGCCACTGAAGCTTTCTTT. Based on the CDR3 plus reference TRBV5-1 and TRBJ1-1, the full variable domain is KAGVTQTPRYLIKTRGQQVTLSCSPISGHRSVSWYQQTPGQGLQFLFEYFSETQRNKGNFPGRFSGRQFSNSRSEMNVSTLELGDSALYLCASSLGSATEAFFGQGTRLTVV.